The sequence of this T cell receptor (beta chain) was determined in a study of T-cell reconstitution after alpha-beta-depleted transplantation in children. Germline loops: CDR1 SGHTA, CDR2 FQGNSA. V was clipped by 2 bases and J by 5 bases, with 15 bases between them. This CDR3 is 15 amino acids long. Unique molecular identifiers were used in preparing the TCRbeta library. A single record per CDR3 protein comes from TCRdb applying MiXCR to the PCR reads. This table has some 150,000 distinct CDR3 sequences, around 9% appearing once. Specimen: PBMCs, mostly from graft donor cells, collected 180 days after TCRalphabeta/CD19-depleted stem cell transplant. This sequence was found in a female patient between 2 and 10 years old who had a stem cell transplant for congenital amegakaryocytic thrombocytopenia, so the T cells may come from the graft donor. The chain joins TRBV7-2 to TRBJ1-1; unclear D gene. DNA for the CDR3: TGTGCCAGCAGCTTATCCGCCGGCCCACGGACTGAAGCTTTCTTT. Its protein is CASSLSAGPRTEAFF.